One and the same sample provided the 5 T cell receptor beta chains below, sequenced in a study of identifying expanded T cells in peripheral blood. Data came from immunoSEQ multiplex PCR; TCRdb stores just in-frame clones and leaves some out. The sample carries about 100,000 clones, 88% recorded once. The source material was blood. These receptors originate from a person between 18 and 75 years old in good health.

The CDR3 DNA reads TGTGCCAGCAGCACAAACTCCCAGAATGGCTACACCTTC. Translation gives CASSTNSQNGYTF. This chain joins TRBV7-2 and TRBJ1-2, with D uncertain. CDR1 and CDR2 from the germline V gene are SGHTA and FQGNSA. Between the trimmed V and J ends, which lost 5 bases and 6 bases, there was a span of 13 bases. This CDR3 spans 13 amino acids.

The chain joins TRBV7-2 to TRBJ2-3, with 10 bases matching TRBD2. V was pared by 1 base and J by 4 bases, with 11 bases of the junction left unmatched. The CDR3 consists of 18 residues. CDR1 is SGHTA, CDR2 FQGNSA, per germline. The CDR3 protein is CASSLVSASGSIADTQYF. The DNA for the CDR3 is TGTGCCAGCAGCTTAGTGTCGGCTAGCGGGAGTATCGCAGATACGCAGTATTTT.

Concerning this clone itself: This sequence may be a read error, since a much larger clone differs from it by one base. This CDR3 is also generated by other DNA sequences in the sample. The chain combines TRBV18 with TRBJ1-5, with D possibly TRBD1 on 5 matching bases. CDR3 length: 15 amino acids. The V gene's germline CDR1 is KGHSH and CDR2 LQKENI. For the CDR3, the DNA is TGTGCCAGCTCCAGCCAGGGCCTCAGCAATCAGCCCCAGCATTTC. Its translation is CASSSQGLSNQPQHF.

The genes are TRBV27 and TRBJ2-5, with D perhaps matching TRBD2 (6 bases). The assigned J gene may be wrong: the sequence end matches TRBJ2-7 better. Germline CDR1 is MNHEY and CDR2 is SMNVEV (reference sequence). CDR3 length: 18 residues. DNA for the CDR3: TGTGCCAGCAGTTCCGGGACTGAAGGTGAGGGTTCTGTCTACGAGCAGTACTTC. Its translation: CASSSGTEGEGSVYEQYF.

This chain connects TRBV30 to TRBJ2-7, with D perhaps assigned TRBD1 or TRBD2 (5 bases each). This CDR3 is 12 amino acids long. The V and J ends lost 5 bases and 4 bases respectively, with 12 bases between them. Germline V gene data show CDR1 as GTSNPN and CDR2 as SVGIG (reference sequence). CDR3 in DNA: TGTGCCTGGGCGAGTGGGGGTTACGAGCAGTACTTC. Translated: CAWASGGYEQYF.